The 23 T cell receptor beta chains below come from one sample, sequenced in a study of shared clonotypes between healthy human individuals. Some clones are missing from TCRdb's copy, which holds only in-frame ones; the method was immunoSEQ multiplex PCR. The sample records hundreds of thousands of clones, 85% to 95% being singletons. The naive CD8 fraction comprised CD45RO-negative cells positively selected for CCR7 and excluded terminally differentiated effector memory CD45RA+ cells. Sequencing was performed on naive CD8+ T cells sorted from blood. The receptor set was obtained from a man aged 25-45 years in good health.

The chain uses TRBV11-2 and TRBJ2-1, with D possibly matching TRBD2 (6 bases). The CDR3 sequence is 15 residues long. Deletions cut 5 bases from V and 4 bases from J, with 15 bases between. The germline V gene has CDR1 SGHAT and CDR2 FQNNGV. CDR3 nucleotides: TGTGCCAGCAGCCAGAGGTTTAGCGGATACAATGAGCAGTTCTTC. Its protein product is CASSQRFSGYNEQFF.

V gene TRBV2 combines with J gene TRBJ1-4, with 10 bases that match TRBD1. Trimming took 2 bases from V and 7 from J; bases not matched to a gene: 7. The CDR3 is made up of 16 amino acids. Per germline, CDR1 SNHLY and CDR2 FYNNEI. CDR3 region: CASSEWAGTGAEKLFF. The CDR3 nucleotides read TGTGCCAGCAGTGAATGGGCTGGGACAGGGGCTGAAAAACTGTTTTTT.

The V and J genes are TRBV5-4 and TRBJ2-7; weak D call: TRBD2 (6 bases). This CDR3 spans 14 amino acids. V was trimmed by 2 bases and J by 3 bases, leaving 12 bases between them. Germline V gene sequence: CDR1 SGHNT, CDR2 YYREEE (reference sequence). The CDR3 loop is CASSFSGNHYEQYF. In DNA, the CDR3 is TGTGCCAGCAGCTTTAGCGGAAATCACTACGAGCAGTACTTC.

V gene TRBV6-8 combines with J gene TRBJ2-3; 9 positions match TRBD2. J gave up 2 bases and V 3 bases, and 6 bases lay outside the gene matches. The CDR3 has 16 amino acids. Germline V gene data show CDR1 as MNHGY and CDR2 as SAAAGT. CDR3 nucleotide sequence: TGTGCCAGCAGTTATGCTCCTAGCGGGGCCACAGATACGCAGTATTTT. Translated: CASSYAPSGATDTQYF.

J is TRBJ2-5 and V is TRBV5-1; 8 positions match TRBD2. The CDR3 extends over 16 amino acids. J gave up 5 bases and V 7 bases, and 16 bases lay outside the gene matches. Germline CDR1 is SGHRS and CDR2 is YFSETQ. This chain's CDR3 is CASLPFSSGARETQYF. The CDR3, as DNA: TGCGCCAGCCTACCTTTCAGTAGCGGGGCCCGGGAGACCCAGTACTTC.

Details on this clone: The identical CDR3 is also encoded by other nucleotide sequences in the sample. The J gene is TRBJ2-7, the V gene TRBV4-1, with a weak D call TRBD2 (6 bases). The V and J ends lost 1 base and 7 bases respectively, with 8 bases between them. This CDR3 contains 12 residues. Germline loops: CDR1 MGHRA, CDR2 YSYEKL. The CDR3 is CASSQGAGEQYF. The CDR3 DNA reads TGCGCCAGCAGCCAAGGGGCGGGGGAGCAGTACTTC.

V gene TRBV29-1 combines with J gene TRBJ2-4; D gene unclear. The V gene's germline CDR1 is SQVTM and CDR2 ANQGSEA. V was trimmed by 4 bases and J by 1 base, leaving 8 bases between them. This CDR3 has 13 amino acids. CDR3 region: CSVAFEAKNIQYF. The CDR3, as DNA: TGCAGCGTTGCGTTCGAGGCCAAAAACATTCAGTACTTC.

V usage is TRBV14 and J usage is TRBJ2-2; 10 nucleotides match TRBD2. The V gene end was trimmed by 2 bases and the J gene end by 6 bases; junction bases not matched to a gene: 6. CDR1 and CDR2 from the germline V gene are SGHDN and FVKESK. This CDR3 region has 16 residues. The CDR3 region has the DNA TGTGCCAGCAGCCAACATAGCGGGAGGCGGGCCGGGGAGCTGTTTTTT. Its translation: CASSQHSGRRAGELFF.

The rearrangement uses TRBV27 and TRBJ2-7; 9 bases are shared with TRBD2. This CDR3 is built from 14 residues. Unmatched junction bases numbered 6, after V lost 5 bases and J lost 4 bases. Looked up from germline, CDR1 is MNHEY and CDR2 is SMNVEV (reference sequence). CDR3: CASSRGTSYYEQYF. The DNA for the CDR3 is TGTGCCAGCAGTCGCGGGACTAGCTATTACGAGCAGTACTTC.

J is TRBJ2-3 and V is TRBV20-1; no clear D. The CDR3 is 11 residues long. Germline CDR1 reads DFQATT; CDR2 reads SNEGSKA (reference sequence). The ends were cut back, 7 bases at V and 7 bases at J, with 12 bases in the middle. The CDR3 sequence: CSVPPPNTQYF. The CDR3 DNA follows: TGCAGTGTTCCACCTCCTAATACGCAGTATTTT.

This rearrangement joins TRBV19 to TRBJ2-7; tentatively, D is TRBD1 or TRBD2 (5 bases each). Germline V gene data show CDR1 as LNHDA and CDR2 as SQIVND (reference sequence). With 3 bases removed from V and 4 bases from J, the gap between germline ends came to 13 bases. The CDR3 has 14 residues. CDR3 DNA: TGTGCCAGTAGTATCTACCCGGGACCATACGAGCAGTACTTC. Translating it yields CASSIYPGPYEQYF.

This clone was detected a few times. The chain recombines TRBV4-1 with TRBJ2-3; possible D gene TRBD2, 5 bases. Looked up from germline, CDR1 is MGHRA and CDR2 is YSYEKL. The length of the CDR3 is 14 residues. V dropped 0 bases and J dropped 6 bases, with 10 bases sitting between them. DNA of the CDR3: TGCGCCAGCAGCCAAGATAGCGTTTACGATACGCAGTATTTT. Its translation is CASSQDSVYDTQYF.

The chain has TRBV9 and TRBJ2-6; D remains ambiguous. The CDR3 length is 15 residues. V lost 7 bases and J lost 0, with 11 bases in between. Per the germline V gene, CDR1 is SGDLS and CDR2 is YYNGEE. In DNA, the CDR3 is TGTGCCAGCGGCCAGGATGTCTCTGGGGCCAACGTCCTGACTTTC. The encoded protein is CASGQDVSGANVLTF.

The genes are TRBV2 and TRBJ2-1; 12 nucleotides line up with TRBD2. CDR3 size: 16 residues. CDR1 and CDR2 (germline): SNHLY, FYNNEI. V lost 5 bases and J lost 7; bases outside the gene matches: 9. The CDR3 nucleotides are TGTGCCAGCAGTCCTGGGACTAGCGGGTTTGAAAATGAGCAGTTCTTC. As protein: CASSPGTSGFENEQFF.

The chain joins TRBV7-9 to TRBJ2-2; 9 positions agree with TRBD1. The CDR3 is 16 residues long. V was pared by 7 bases and J by 5 bases, with 11 bases of the junction left unmatched. From germline, CDR1 is SEHNR and CDR2 FQNEAQ (reference sequence). The CDR3 loop is CASNPGQGEVTGELFF. The CDR3 region has the DNA TGTGCCAGCAATCCGGGACAGGGCGAGGTTACCGGGGAGCTGTTTTTT.

The chain joins TRBV7-9 to TRBJ2-1, with 9 bases aligning to TRBD2. Germline values: CDR1 SEHNR, CDR2 FQNEAQ (reference sequence). With V trimmed by 5 bases and J by 1 base, 9 bases remained unmatched. The CDR3 length is 17 residues. The CDR3 DNA follows: TGTGCCAGCAGCCCCCAGGGGACTAGCCCGTCCTACAATGAGCAGTTCTTC. This encodes CASSPQGTSPSYNEQFF.

This clone was recorded a few times. The chain carries TRBV2 and TRBJ1-2, with D perhaps TRBD1 (5 bases). With 3 bases removed from V and 1 base from J, the gap between germline ends came to 9 bases. Germline CDR1 reads SNHLY; CDR2 reads FYNNEI. The CDR3 extends over 14 amino acids. DNA of the CDR3: TGTGCCAGCAGTGAGCCGACAGATAACTATGGCTACACCTTC. Translated: CASSEPTDNYGYTF.

A single count supports this clone. The V and J genes are TRBV27 and TRBJ2-1, with TRBD1 matching over 9 bases. Trimming at V came to 5 bases and at J to 5 bases, leaving 4 bases not matched to a gene. Germline values: CDR1 MNHEY, CDR2 SMNVEV (reference sequence). This CDR3 contains 14 residues. The CDR3 loop reads CASSTGTGNNEQFF. In DNA, the CDR3 is TGTGCCAGCAGTACAGGGACAGGGAACAATGAGCAGTTCTTC.

This chain uses TRBV2 with TRBJ1-1; D possibly corresponds to TRBD1 (5 bases). Germline CDR1 reads SNHLY; CDR2 reads FYNNEI. With 9 bases removed from V and 2 bases from J, the gap between germline ends came to 7 bases. This CDR3 region has 11 residues. The chain's CDR3 is CARGDNTEAFF. CDR3 sequence (DNA): TGTGCCAGGGGGGACAACACTGAAGCTTTCTTT.

The rearrangement uses TRBV28 and TRBJ1-1; D unresolved. Per the germline V gene, CDR1 is MDHEN and CDR2 is SYDVKM. The CDR3 covers 15 residues. Trimming stripped 2 bases from V and 0 bases from J, with 10 bases between. The CDR3 DNA sequence: TGTGCCAGCAGTTTAGAGGGCAAGTTGAACACTGAAGCTTTCTTT. This encodes CASSLEGKLNTEAFF.

The genes are TRBV19 and TRBJ2-7; 12 bases are a match to TRBD2. The CDR3 extends over 16 amino acids. V was pared by 5 bases and J by 0 bases, with 5 bases of the junction left unmatched. Germline V CDR1 and CDR2: LNHDA, SQIVND (reference sequence). CDR3 DNA sequence: TGTGCCAGTAGTGTGACTAGCGGGAGTGGCTCCTACGAGCAGTACTTC. Translation: CASSVTSGSGSYEQYF.

The rearrangement joins TRBV5-1 to TRBJ2-7, with 11 bases aligning to TRBD1. The ends lost 3 bases at V and 5 bases at J; junction bases unmatched: 7. Germline lookup yields CDR1 SGHRS and CDR2 YFSETQ. The CDR3 runs 15 residues. This chain's CDR3 is CASSSPGQGVHEQYF. CDR3 in DNA: TGCGCCAGCAGCTCCCCGGGACAGGGGGTCCACGAGCAGTACTTC.

The rearrangement joins TRBV10-3 to TRBJ2-5; D is possibly TRBD2 (5 bases). V lost 4 bases, J lost 4 bases, and 10 bases lay in between. Germline V CDR1 and CDR2: ENHRY, SYGVKD. The CDR3 is 13 residues long. The CDR3 loop is CAISGIGVETQYF. CDR3 nucleotide sequence: TGTGCCATCAGTGGAATCGGGGTAGAGACCCAGTACTTC.